Listed below are T cell receptor beta chains from one sample, sequenced in a study of blood T cell repertoires in COVID-19. Sequenced by immunoSEQ multiplex PCR; TCRdb stores in-frame clones only, minus some. The sample includes roughly 250,000 clones, around 82% of them seen just once. Sample: peripheral blood. The origin of the receptors is a man aged 50-59 years with active or convalescent COVID-19. The CDR3 runs from the conserved cysteine through the conserved F or W. D genes are given only for firm matches. Where a row states a size, it is once, few, many or the class of an expanded clone; other rows omit it.

>-|TRBV18|TRBD2|TRBJ2-7
CASSTSSGTGRGEQYF
TGTGCCAGCTCAACGTCTTCCGGGACCGGGAGGGGAGAGCAGTACTTC
>-|TRBV23-1|TRBD1|TRBJ2-7
CASSLRTGMVYEQYF
TGCGCCAGCAGTCTTCGGACAGGGATGGTTTACGAGCAGTACTTC
>-|TRBV6-5|-|TRBJ2-7
CASTGVFGASYEQYF
TGTGCCAGCACCGGTGTATTTGGTGCCTCCTACGAGCAGTACTTC
>-|TRBV30|TRBD1|TRBJ2-7
CAWSVTGAEQYF
TGTGCCTGGAGTGTCACAGGGGCCGAGCAGTACTTC
>-|TRBV27|-|TRBJ1-6
CASSARGSYNSPLHF
TGTGCCAGCAGTGCCAGGGGTTCCTATAATTCACCCCTCCACTTT
>-|TRBV28|TRBD1|TRBJ1-4
CASTIGTGAAEKLFF
TGTGCCAGCACCATCGGGACAGGGGCGGCTGAAAAACTGTTTTTT
>few|TRBV30|-|TRBJ1-1
CAWSGLRTEAFF
TGTGCCTGGAGTGGGTTGAGGACTGAAGCTTTCTTT
>-|TRBV6-5|TRBD2|TRBJ2-3
CASRAERGVDTQYF
TGTGCCAGCAGGGCCGAGCGGGGGGTAGATACGCAGTATTTT
>-|TRBV5-1|TRBD1|TRBJ1-1
CASSFDPLTGGMNTEAFF
TGCGCCAGCAGCTTTGACCCCTTGACAGGGGGCATGAACACTGAAGCTTTCTTT
>once|TRBV7-2|TRBD1|TRBJ1-1
CASSLDRGENTEAFF
TGTGCCAGCAGCTTGGACAGGGGGGAGAACACTGAAGCTTTCTTT
>-|TRBV5-4|-|TRBJ1-1
CASSLSPGNTEAFF
TGTGCCAGCAGCCTTAGTCCGGGGAACACTGAAGCTTTCTTT
>-|TRBV7-6|-|TRBJ2-1
CASSVDVAGSSYNEQFF
TGTGCCAGCAGCGTAGATGTCGCGGGGAGCTCCTACAATGAGCAGTTCTTC
>once|TRBV12-3/TRBV12-4|-|TRBJ1-1
CASRSTPNTEAFF
TGTGCCAGCAGGTCGACACCGAACACTGAAGCTTTCTTT
>-|TRBV5-1|-|TRBJ2-7
CASSFTGTLSEEQYF
TGCGCCAGCAGCTTCACAGGGACCCTAAGTGAAGAGCAGTACTTC
>-|TRBV19|TRBD1|TRBJ2-5
CASSLKTGGVKTQYF
TGTGCCAGTAGTTTAAAGACAGGGGGCGTGAAGACCCAGTACTTC
>-|TRBV5-1|TRBD1|TRBJ2-5
CASSSAGTGAGETQYF
TGCGCCAGCAGCTCGGCTGGGACAGGGGCTGGGGAGACCCAGTACTTC
>-|TRBV7-2|-|TRBJ2-7
CASSLVPEVYEQYF
TGTGCCAGCAGCTTAGTTCCAGAGGTCTACGAGCAGTACTTC
>-|TRBV6-4|-|TRBJ2-3
CASSDSMASSTDTQYF
TGTGCCAGCAGTGACTCGATGGCCTCGAGCACAGATACGCAGTATTTT
>-|TRBV24-1|TRBD1|TRBJ2-5
CATSDRTGGETQYF
TGTGCCACCAGTGACAGGACAGGTGGGGAGACCCAGTACTTC
>-|TRBV5-6|-|TRBJ2-3
CASSPTGTDTQYF
TGTGCCAGCAGCCCCACGGGCACAGATACGCAGTATTTT
>-|TRBV14|-|TRBJ2-7
CASSQDRGNSYEQYF
TGTGCCAGCAGCCAAGATAGGGGGAATTCCTACGAGCAGTACTTC
>-|TRBV9|-|TRBJ1-1
CASSPRGGTEAFF
TGTGCCAGCAGCCCCCGAGGGGGCACTGAAGCTTTCTTT
>-|TRBV9|-|TRBJ1-2
CASSRRDKNYGYTF
TGTGCCAGCAGTCGTAGGGACAAAAACTATGGCTACACCTTC
>-|TRBV5-1|-|TRBJ1-1
CASSLDSRNTEAFF
TGCGCCAGCAGCTTGGACAGTAGAAACACTGAAGCTTTCTTT
>few|TRBV10-3|-|TRBJ1-1
CAISGQTDTEAFF
TGTGCCATCAGCGGACAGACGGACACTGAAGCTTTCTTT
>-|TRBV5-8|TRBD1|TRBJ1-2
CASSQGDRVYGYTF
TGTGCCAGCAGTCAAGGGGACAGGGTCTATGGCTACACCTTC
>-|TRBV19|TRBD1|TRBJ2-7
CASRLNQGDEQYF
TGTGCCAGTAGGCTAAATCAGGGGGACGAGCAGTACTTC
>-|TRBV6-1|TRBD1|TRBJ1-1
CASSERDRGTEAFF
TGTGCCAGCAGTGAACGGGACAGGGGTACTGAAGCTTTCTTT
>-|TRBV13|TRBD1|TRBJ2-5
CASSFRQGRGGETQYF
TGTGCCAGCAGCTTTCGACAGGGCAGAGGGGGAGAGACCCAGTACTTC
>-|TRBV5-1|-|TRBJ2-1
CASSAGWSSYNEQFF
TGCGCCAGCAGCGCAGGGTGGAGCTCCTACAATGAGCAGTTCTTC
>-|TRBV5-5|-|TRBJ1-2
CASSLAGSGVGTGYTF
TGTGCCAGCAGCTTGGCGGGGTCAGGGGTAGGGACTGGCTACACCTTC
>once|TRBV5-1|-|TRBJ2-7
CASIPSGGLISYEQYF
TGCGCCAGCATACCCTCCGGGGGGCTAATTTCCTACGAGCAGTACTTC
>-|TRBV28|TRBD1|TRBJ2-3
CASSRGDRTSTDTQYF
TGTGCCAGCAGTAGGGGGGACAGGACCAGCACAGATACGCAGTATTTT
>-|TRBV15|TRBD1|TRBJ2-7
CATGTGGWEQYF
TGTGCCACCGGTACAGGGGGCTGGGAGCAGTACTTC